This T cell receptor (beta chain) comes out of a study of T-cell reconstitution after alpha-beta-depleted transplantation in children. Regarding the study as a whole: T-cell numbers and diversity one year post-transplant derived largely from freshly generated T cells.

Germline V gene sequence: CDR1 SGHRS, CDR2 YFSETQ. V lost 1 base and J lost 5, with 16 bases in between. The CDR3 is 15 residues long. Unique molecular identifiers tagged the TCRbeta library. TCRdb processed the PCR reads anew with MiXCR; each CDR3 protein has one entry. The table has 250,000 to 350,000 distinct CDR3 sequences, 20% to 30% seen once; the top ten hold approximately 11%. This clonotype was detected only a few times. Its antigen is as yet unknown. V is TRBV5-1 and J is TRBJ2-7; TRBD1 might be the D (5 bases). The material sequenced was PBMCs, mostly from graft donor cells, taken 180 days after TCRalphabeta/CD19-depleted stem cell transplant. The TCR was taken from a male patient aged 5 to 17 who had a stem cell transplant for acute lymphoblastic leukemia, so the T cells may come from the graft donor. The CDR3, as DNA: TGCGCCAGCAGCTTGAGAAGGGGCGCTTCCCACGAGCAGTACTTC. Protein product: CASSLRRGASHEQYF.